A selection of T cell receptor beta chains follows, all from one sample in a study of OX40 agonist ivuxolimab in advanced cancers. Produced via immunoSEQ multiplex PCR; TCRdb's table is partial and in-frame only. The top ten clones hold 5.2% of a sample with some 62,000 clones, more than 80% of them seen once. The sample in question was CD4+ or CD8+ T cells sorted from blood, obtained in a trial of the OX40 agonist ivuxolimab. The receptor set was obtained from an adult with an advanced solid tumor such as melanoma, head and neck, liver or kidney cancer. CDR3s include the opening cysteine and the closing phenylalanine or tryptophan. Each record gives: CDR3 DNA, CDR3 protein, D gene, V gene, J gene. The D gene is left open where the match is weak.

TGTGCCAGCAGTGCGCGCCCCGGGACCTACGAGCAGTACTTC	CASSARPGTYEQYF	.	TRBV2	TRBJ2-7
TGCGCCAGCAGCCAAGATAGGACAGGGGCCTCCTACGAGCAGTACTTC	CASSQDRTGASYEQYF	TRBD1	TRBV4-1	TRBJ2-7
TGTGCCAGCAGTTCAGGGGGCGCGGGCAATCAGCCCCAGCATTTT	CASSSGGAGNQPQHF	TRBD1	TRBV6-5	TRBJ1-5
TGTGCCAGTAGCAATATGGGGGGAAATCAGCCCCAGCATTTT	CASSNMGGNQPQHF	.	TRBV19	TRBJ1-5
TGTGCCAGCACTGCGCAGACAGGGACCTTCTCCACAAATGAGCAGTTCTTC	CASTAQTGTFSTNEQFF	TRBD1	TRBV25-1	TRBJ2-1
TGTGCCAGCAGCCGTCGTTGGGGAGAAAGGACAGATACGCAGTATTTT	CASSRRWGERTDTQYF	.	TRBV7-6	TRBJ2-3
TGCGCCAGCAGCTTGGCCGGGGACGTAGCCTCTGGGGCCAACGTCCTGACTTTC	CASSLAGDVASGANVLTF	.	TRBV5-1	TRBJ2-6
TGTGCCACCAGCAGAGGAGGGGGCGCGGATCAGCCCCAGCATTTT	CATSRGGGADQPQHF	TRBD1	TRBV15	TRBJ1-5
TGTGCCAGCAGCACCAACTCGAACACCGGGGAGCTGTTTTTT	CASSTNSNTGELFF	.	TRBV7-3	TRBJ2-2
TGTGCCAGCCAGGGGGCGCAATCAGAGACCCAGTACTTC	CASQGAQSETQYF	TRBD1	TRBV19	TRBJ2-5
TGTGCCAGCAGCGGTCTAGCGGATTCCTACAATGAGCAGTTCTTC	CASSGLADSYNEQFF	TRBD2	TRBV7-9	TRBJ2-1
TGTGCCACAGACCGGGACACCTCTGGAAACACCATATATTTT	CATDRDTSGNTIYF	.	TRBV7-9	TRBJ1-3
TGTGCCAGCAGCCCAACCGGGATCGGTGGAGCTGGAAACACCATATATTTT	CASSPTGIGGAGNTIYF	.	TRBV9	TRBJ1-3
TGCGCCAGCCGCCGGGACACAGGGCGTCCAGATACGCAGTATTTT	CASRRDTGRPDTQYF	.	TRBV4-1	TRBJ2-3
TGTGCCAGCAGTGAAGCTCTTCGGACTAGCGGGAGTACGGAGACCCAGTACTTC	CASSEALRTSGSTETQYF	TRBD2	TRBV2	TRBJ2-5
TGTGCCAGCAGTTACTTTAGAACCTCCTACGAGCAGTACTTC	CASSYFRTSYEQYF	.	TRBV6-5	TRBJ2-7
TGTGCCTCGCTCCCAGGCGACCTGTACAATGAGCAGTTCTTC	CASLPGDLYNEQFF	.	TRBV7-9	TRBJ2-1
TGTGCCAGCAGCTTGGGACTGCTTCACGCTGAAGCTTTCTTT	CASSLGLLHAEAFF	.	TRBV5-8	TRBJ1-1
TGCAGCGTATACAGGGGTGTGGAGACCCAGTACTTC	CSVYRGVETQYF	TRBD1	TRBV29-1	TRBJ2-5
TGTGCCAGCAGCTTTATAGGGCGGAGCTCCTACAATGAGCAGTTCTTC	CASSFIGRSSYNEQFF	.	TRBV5-6	TRBJ2-1
TGTGCCAGCAGTTTTTCACAGCCCCAGCATTTT	CASSFSQPQHF	.	TRBV28	TRBJ1-5